The 22 T cell receptor beta chains given below trace back to one sample, sequenced in a study of shared clonotypes between healthy human individuals. Profiling relied on immunoSEQ multiplex PCR, and the TCRdb table lists in-frame clones only, not all of them. The sample lists fewer than 850,000 clones, 80% to 95% occurring once. The sequenced sample was memory CD8+ T cells from PBMCs. Subset specified: CD45RO+ cells pooled with CCR7-negative TemRA cells. These receptors all stem from a man aged 18 to 35 in good health. Some clones in this sample may be carry-over from other donors' samples.

The J gene is TRBJ1-1, the V gene TRBV27; TRBD1 might be the D (6 bases). The V and J ends lost 7 bases and 7 bases respectively, with 16 bases between them. The CDR3 loop spans 13 amino acids. The germline V gene has CDR1 MNHEY and CDR2 SMNVEV (reference sequence). CDR3 region: CASNKQGEDEAFF. The CDR3 DNA reads as TGTGCCAGCAACAAACAGGGAGAGGATGAAGCTTTCTTT.

A single count supports this clone. The V call is TRBV5-1, the J call TRBJ2-1; 10 bases are shared with TRBD2. V trimming: 4 bases; J trimming: 4 bases; junction bases outside the gene matches: 17. The CDR3 has 19 amino acids. Germline CDR1 SGHRS, CDR2 YFSETQ. CDR3 protein: CASSQLGPSGRLGYNEQFF. As DNA, the CDR3 is TGCGCCAGCAGCCAATTGGGGCCTAGCGGGAGATTGGGGTACAATGAGCAGTTCTTC.

The chain carries TRBV19 and TRBJ1-3, with TRBD1 identical over 8 bases. This CDR3 comprises 16 residues. After removal of 5 bases from V and 0 bases from J, the junction contained 6 bases not matched to a gene. Germline CDR1 LNHDA, CDR2 SQIVND (reference sequence). The CDR3 region has the DNA TGTGCCAGTAGTCCTCGTGGGACAGGCTCTGGAAACACCATATATTTT. Its protein is CASSPRGTGSGNTIYF.

This clone was observed a single time. The genes are TRBV5-1 and TRBJ2-1; D unresolved. Germline CDR1 and CDR2: SGHRS and YFSETQ. The CDR3 runs 14 residues. Trimming took off 3 bases at V and 5 bases at J, with 12 bases between the two ends. The CDR3 loop is CASSWGGRNNEQFF. The DNA of the CDR3 is TGCGCCAGCAGCTGGGGTGGCAGGAACAATGAGCAGTTCTTC.

This clone has a single count. The chain has TRBV11-2 and TRBJ2-1; 7 positions match TRBD1. The length of the CDR3 is 17 residues. With 5 bases clipped from V and 8 bases from J, the junction kept 18 bases outside the gene matches. Looked up from germline, CDR1 is SGHAT and CDR2 is FQNNGV. CDR3: CASSPRIGDSDSDEQFF. CDR3 sequence (DNA): TGTGCCAGCAGCCCACGCATCGGGGACAGCGACTCCGATGAGCAGTTCTTC.

The chain combines TRBV27 with TRBJ1-1; D might be TRBD1 (6 bases). Germline V gives CDR1 MNHEY, CDR2 SMNVEV (reference sequence). This CDR3 has 14 amino acids. Trimming cost V 5 bases and J 1 base, with 11 bases left between them. CDR3 in DNA: TGTGCCAGCAGTCCACTAGGGGGGAACACTGAAGCTTTCTTT. Protein: CASSPLGGNTEAFF.

The chain recombines TRBV28 with TRBJ2-5; 11 nucleotides align to TRBD2. This CDR3 contains 17 residues. Germline V gene sequence: CDR1 MDHEN, CDR2 SYDVKM. J was trimmed by 4 bases and V by 3 bases; bases with no gene match: 10. Here the CDR3 DNA reads TGTGCCAGCAGTTTTCTGGTCCTAGCGGGAGGCGGAGAGACCCAGTACTTC. It codes for CASSFLVLAGGGETQYF.

In this sample, this clone turned up once. The chain has TRBV5-1 and TRBJ2-1; no clear D. The CDR3 contains 16 residues. V dropped 4 bases and J dropped 0 bases, with 14 bases sitting between them. Germline loops: CDR1 SGHRS, CDR2 YFSETQ. CDR3 sequence reads: CASSHARTSSYNEQFF. Written as DNA, the CDR3 is TGCGCCAGCAGCCACGCCCGAACGAGCTCCTACAATGAGCAGTTCTTC. The entire variable domain, with the rest obtained from reference TRBV5-1 and TRBJ2-1, is as follows: KAGVTQTPRYLIKTRGQQVTLSCSPISGHRSVSWYQQTPGQGLQFLFEYFSETQRNKGNFPGRFSGRQFSNSRSEMNVSTLELGDSALYLCASSHARTSSYNEQFFGPGTRLTVL.

V usage is TRBV27 and J usage is TRBJ1-5; D not resolved. With 4 bases removed from V and 2 bases from J, the gap between germline ends came to 9 bases. The V gene's germline CDR1 is MNHEY and CDR2 SMNVEV (reference sequence). This CDR3 is built from 14 residues. The CDR3 here is CASSSLVGNQPQHF. The CDR3 DNA follows: TGTGCCAGCAGTTCCCTGGTCGGCAATCAGCCCCAGCATTTT.

This chain's CDR3 is CASSQDDGATEAFF. The CDR3 DNA reads as TGCGCCAGCAGCCAAGATGACGGGGCCACTGAAGCTTTCTTT. V is TRBV4-1 and J is TRBJ1-1; D is possibly TRBD1 (5 bases). Germline values: CDR1 MGHRA, CDR2 YSYEKL. The CDR3 is made up of 14 amino acids. Trimming removed 0 bases from V and 4 bases from J, with 9 bases in between.

The V gene is TRBV9, the J gene TRBJ2-2; D gene uncertain. V lost 0 bases and J 7 bases, leaving 4 bases between the germline ends. CDR3 size: 12 residues. CDR1 and CDR2 from the germline V gene are SGDLS and YYNGEE. CDR3 sequence: CASSVGFGELFF. CDR3 sequence (DNA): TGTGCCAGCAGCGTAGGTTTCGGGGAGCTGTTTTTT.

The chain couples TRBV13 to TRBJ2-7, with TRBD1 matching over 9 bases. The CDR3 covers 17 residues. Germline V gene lookup returns CDR1 PRHDT and CDR2 FYEKMQ (reference sequence). Trimming took 5 bases from V and 1 from J; bases not matched to a gene: 12. Written as DNA, the CDR3 is TGTGCCAGCAGCCCAAGCCCCCGGGACAGGGTGTCCTACGAGCAGTACTTC. The encoded protein is CASSPSPRDRVSYEQYF.

This clone was seen only once. The chain's CDR3 is CASSHDGDPERTF. CDR3 sequence (DNA): TGTGCCAGCAGCCACGACGGGGACCCGGAGCGCACCTTC. The V gene is TRBV4-2, the J gene TRBJ1-2; possible D gene TRBD1, 5 bases. The CDR3 is made up of 13 amino acids. CDR1 LGHNA and CDR2 YNFKEQ come from the germline V gene. Trimming removed 3 bases at V and 13 bases at J, with 18 bases between.

A few counts support this clone. The J gene is TRBJ1-1, the V gene TRBV14; no definite D call. With 2 bases removed from V and 2 bases from J, the gap between germline ends came to 9 bases. From germline, CDR1 is SGHDN and CDR2 FVKESK. This CDR3 is built from 14 residues. This CDR3 reads CASSQWVSNTEAFF. The DNA for the CDR3 is TGTGCCAGCAGCCAATGGGTTTCTAACACTGAAGCTTTCTTT.

The chain employs TRBV4-1 and TRBJ2-1; D tentatively reads TRBD1 or TRBD2 (5 bases each). V was shortened by 3 bases and J by 13 bases, with 19 bases between the two germline ends. The CDR3 sequence is 14 residues long. The germline CDR1 and CDR2 sequences are MGHRA and YSYEKL. This CDR3 reads CASSHVPGSRDQFF. The CDR3 DNA sequence: TGCGCCAGCAGCCACGTACCGGGGAGCAGGGATCAGTTCTTC.

Notes on this clone: Other nucleotide sequences in the sample specify the same CDR3. The J gene is TRBJ2-5, the V gene TRBV9; no clear D. The germline V and J ends were trimmed by 2 bases and 3 bases, with 8 bases remaining between them. The CDR3 spans 13 residues. Germline CDR1 is SGDLS and CDR2 is YYNGEE. DNA for the CDR3: TGTGCCAGCAGCGTCGACTTTGAAGAGACCCAGTACTTC. Translating gives CASSVDFEETQYF.

The chain recombines TRBV27 with TRBJ2-2; D ambiguous. The CDR3 loop spans 17 amino acids. Trimming removed 2 bases from V and 5 bases from J, with 18 bases in between. Germline V lookup: CDR1 MNHEY, CDR2 SMNVEV (reference sequence). CDR3 in amino acids: CASSLEGPSVLTGELFF. The CDR3 region has the DNA TGTGCCAGCAGTTTAGAAGGACCGAGTGTTCTGACCGGGGAGCTGTTTTTT.

About this clone: This specimen includes other DNA sequences encoding the same CDR3. This chain links TRBV27 with TRBJ1-1; D may be TRBD1 (5 bases). The CDR3 loop spans 13 amino acids. Trimming took off 2 bases at V and 5 bases at J, with 9 bases between the two ends. CDR1 is MNHEY and CDR2 is SMNVEV in the germline V gene (reference sequence). The CDR3 sequence is CASSLIGDTEAFF. CDR3 coding DNA: TGTGCCAGCAGTTTAATAGGGGATACTGAAGCTTTCTTT.

The rearrangement uses TRBV2 and TRBJ2-7; D remains ambiguous. The germline V gene encodes CDR1 SNHLY and CDR2 FYNNEI. The V gene lost 7 bases and the J gene lost 2 bases, with 15 bases spanning the gap. The CDR3 covers 14 residues. CDR3 coding DNA: TGTGCCAGCAAAGCCAGCGCACTACCCTACGAGCAGTACTTC. This encodes CASKASALPYEQYF. Full variable domain (rest looked up from reference TRBV2 and TRBJ2-7): EPEVTQTPSHQVTQMGQEVILRCVPISNHLYFYWYRQILGQKVEFLVSFYNNEISEKSEIFDDQFSVERPDGSNFTLKIRSTKLEDSAMYFCASKASALPYEQYFGPGTRLTVT.

About this clone: One junction end disagrees with the germline gene, perhaps due to a read error. This rearrangement joins TRBV11-2 to TRBJ2-7; possible D gene TRBD2, 5 bases. This CDR3 spans 12 amino acids. From germline, CDR1 is SGHAT and CDR2 FQNNGV. CDR3 loop: CASSYPWRLHGF. Written as DNA, the CDR3 is TGTGCCAGCAGCTATCCCTGGAGGTTGCACGGGTTC.

A remark on this clone: At one end the junction does not follow the germline gene, possibly because of a read error. The V gene is TRBV5-1, the J gene TRBJ2-7; 11 nucleotides agree with TRBD2. Per germline, CDR1 SGHRS and CDR2 YFSETQ. The CDR3 is 15 amino acids. Written as DNA, the CDR3 is TGCGCCAGCAGCTCGGACCCGGGACTAGCGGACGACCAGTACTTC. It encodes CASSSDPGLADDQYF. Variable domain in full (rest from reference TRBV5-1 and TRBJ2-7): KAGVTQTPRYLIKTRGQQVTLSCSPISGHRSVSWYQQTPGQGLQFLFEYFSETQRNKGNFPGRFSGRQFSNSRSEMNVSTLELGDSALYLCASSSDPGLADDQYFGPGTRLTVT.

The chain is built from TRBV6-1 and TRBJ1-1; D is possibly TRBD1 (5 bases). The CDR3 runs to 13 residues. CDR1 is MNHNS, CDR2 SASEGT, per germline. V lost 7 bases and J 4 bases, leaving 13 bases between the germline ends. The CDR3 DNA follows: TGTGCCAGCACCGAGGAGGGGATCACTGAAGCTTTCTTT. Translating gives CASTEEGITEAFF.